Below, 20 T cell receptor beta chains from the same sample are listed, as sequenced in a study of blood T cell repertoires in COVID-19. Using immunoSEQ multiplex PCR, the repertoire was profiled, and TCRdb retains in-frame clones only, with some absent. The repertoire holds tens of thousands of clones, with around nine tenths as singletons. Sequencing used peripheral blood. These TCRs come from a woman in her sixties or seventies with active COVID-19.

The rearrangement links TRBV5-1 to TRBJ2-6; weak D call: TRBD1 (6 bases). Germline loops: CDR1 SGHRS, CDR2 YFSETQ. This CDR3 is built from 13 residues. The V gene lost 4 bases and the J gene lost 12 bases, with 14 bases spanning the gap. CDR3 bases: TGCGCCAGCAGCACGGACAGTAGGAGCGTCCTGACTTTC. This encodes CASSTDSRSVLTF.

The chain combines TRBV2 with TRBJ1-2; TRBD1 matches at 8 bases. CDR3 size: 13 residues. Germline V gene lookup returns CDR1 SNHLY and CDR2 FYNNEI. The V segment lost 7 bases and the J segment 5 bases; nucleotides outside the gene matches: 6. The CDR3, as DNA: TGTGCCAGCACCAGGGACAGGACTTATGGCTACACCTTC. The encoded protein is CASTRDRTYGYTF.

The chain couples TRBV29-1 to TRBJ2-5; TRBD1 matches at 8 bases. CDR3 size: 14 residues. V was clipped by 0 bases and J by 1 base; unmatched bases: 1. Germline V CDR1 and CDR2: SQVTM, ANQGSEA. The CDR3 spells CSVEDTGGQETQYF. CDR3 nucleotides: TGCAGCGTTGAAGATACAGGGGGCCAAGAGACCCAGTACTTC.

This rearrangement joins TRBV6-5 to TRBJ2-1; no clear D gene. Germline loops: CDR1 MNHEY, CDR2 SVGAGI. The V and J ends lost 8 bases and 6 bases respectively, with 11 bases between them. The CDR3 has 12 residues. The CDR3 loop is CASVRVGNEQFF. In nucleotides, the CDR3 is TGTGCCAGCGTTCGGGTAGGCAATGAGCAGTTCTTC.

The V gene is TRBV6-5, the J gene TRBJ1-3; the D gene is possibly TRBD1 (6 bases). CDR3 length: 15 residues. The ends were cut back, 5 bases at V and 3 bases at J, with 14 bases in the middle. Germline V gene lookup returns CDR1 MNHEY and CDR2 SVGAGI. CDR3: CASSSPGGVGNTIYF. Written as DNA, the CDR3 is TGTGCCAGCAGTAGTCCGGGGGGCGTTGGAAACACCATATATTTT.

V gene TRBV5-4 combines with J gene TRBJ2-2; possible D gene TRBD2, 7 bases. Per germline, CDR1 SGHNT and CDR2 YYREEE (reference sequence). The CDR3 has 16 amino acids. V lost 2 bases, J lost 7 bases, and 18 bases lay in between. The CDR3 reads CASSFRAGAPGGELFF. CDR3 coding DNA: TGTGCCAGCAGCTTCAGGGCGGGGGCCCCGGGCGGGGAGCTGTTTTTT. Filled out from reference TRBV5-4 and TRBJ2-2, the complete variable domain reads ETGVTQSPTHLIKTRGQQVTLRCSSQSGHNTVSWYQQALGQGPQFIFQYYREEENGRGNFPPRFSGLQFPNYSSELNVNALELDDSALYLCASSFRAGAPGGELFFGEGSRLTVL.

This sequence joins TRBV4-3 and TRBJ2-5; D may be TRBD2 (7 bases). Germline V gene sequence: CDR1 LGHNA, CDR2 YSLEER. V shed 3 bases and J shed 3 bases, with 17 bases lying between them. The CDR3 length is 16 residues. The CDR3 nucleotides are TGCGCCAGCAGCCAGTACTTAGAGGGGGGGGAAGAGACCCAGTACTTC. This gives the protein CASSQYLEGGEETQYF.

The J gene is TRBJ2-2, the V gene TRBV29-1; D is ambiguous. Trimming stripped 3 bases from V and 2 bases from J, with 7 bases between. CDR3 length: 13 amino acids. The V gene's germline CDR1 is SQVTM and CDR2 ANQGSEA. The CDR3 DNA sequence: TGCAGCGTTGAGCGGAAAAACACCGGGGAGCTGTTTTTT. This translates into CSVERKNTGELFF.

The chain is built from TRBV5-1 and TRBJ1-6; 7 nucleotides agree with TRBD1. J lost 9 bases, V lost 4 bases, and 10 bases had no gene match. The CDR3 length is 15 residues. Germline V lookup: CDR1 SGHRS, CDR2 YFSETQ. In DNA form, the CDR3 reads TGCGCCAGCAGCCCTACGGGCCAGGGGGTTTCACCCCTCCACTTT. It is translated as CASSPTGQGVSPLHF.

The chain carries TRBV4-2 and TRBJ1-6; TRBD1 matches 9 bases. The CDR3 is 17 residues long. Trimming cost V 2 bases and J 4 bases; bases outside gene matches: 6. Germline CDR1 LGHNA, CDR2 YNFKEQ. The CDR3, as DNA: TGTGCCAGCAGCCAAACGGGACAGGGAAGGTATAATTCACCCCTCCACTTT. It is translated as CASSQTGQGRYNSPLHF.

V and J are TRBV19 and TRBJ2-1; D gene ambiguous. The CDR3 spans 15 residues. Germline loops: CDR1 LNHDA, CDR2 SQIVND (reference sequence). Deletions cut 8 bases from V and 0 bases from J, with 14 bases between. CDR3 loop: CASAQQASSYNEQFF. CDR3 sequence (DNA): TGTGCCAGTGCCCAGCAGGCGAGCTCCTACAATGAGCAGTTCTTC. The full variable domain, with the rest looked up from reference TRBV19 and TRBJ2-1, is DGGITQSPKYLFRKEGQNVTLSCEQNLNHDAMYWYRQDPGQGLRLIYYSQIVNDFQKGDIAEGYSVSREKKESFPLTVTSAQKNPTAFYLCASAQQASSYNEQFFGPGTRLTVL.

The chain carries TRBV2 and TRBJ2-1; TRBD1 matches 9 bases. Looked up from germline, CDR1 is SNHLY and CDR2 is FYNNEI. The CDR3 runs to 14 residues. V was pared by 5 bases and J by 7 bases, with 6 bases of the junction left unmatched. CDR3 bases: TGTGCCAGCAGTATACAGGGGGCTGGGAATGAGCAGTTCTTC. This codes for CASSIQGAGNEQFF. The full variable domain, with the rest looked up from reference TRBV2 and TRBJ2-1, is EPEVTQTPSHQVTQMGQEVILRCVPISNHLYFYWYRQILGQKVEFLVSFYNNEISEKSEIFDDQFSVERPDGSNFTLKIRSTKLEDSAMYFCASSIQGAGNEQFFGPGTRLTVL.

V and J are TRBV7-9 and TRBJ2-7; D not resolved. V gave up 4 bases and J gave up 3 bases, with 13 bases separating them. The CDR3 sequence is 14 residues long. Germline assignment: CDR1 SEHNR and CDR2 FQNEAQ (reference sequence). Here the CDR3 reads CASSSPPPSYEQYF. CDR3 sequence (DNA): TGTGCCAGCAGCTCTCCCCCCCCCAGCTACGAGCAGTACTTC.

The chain links TRBV6-5 to TRBJ1-4; TRBD1 might be the D (6 bases). Germline loops: CDR1 MNHEY, CDR2 SVGAGI. CDR3 length equals 13 residues. Trimming removed 2 bases at V and 8 bases at J, with 9 bases between. The CDR3 sequence: CASSYRQAEKLFF. DNA for the CDR3: TGTGCCAGCAGTTACCGACAGGCCGAAAAACTGTTTTTT.

In DNA form, the CDR3 reads TGTGCCAGCAGCTTGCTGGCGGGGGGATACGAGCAGTACTTC. This translates into CASSLLAGGYEQYF. This rearrangement joins TRBV5-4 to TRBJ2-7; 8 nucleotides align to TRBD2. The CDR3 extends over 14 amino acids. Trimming took 1 base from V and 4 from J; bases not matched to a gene: 4. CDR1 SGHNT and CDR2 YYREEE come from the germline V gene (reference sequence).

The chain carries TRBV29-1 and TRBJ1-2; TRBD1 matches 8 bases. CDR1 is SQVTM and CDR2 is ANQGSEA in the germline V gene. With 5 bases clipped from V and 8 bases from J, the junction kept 7 bases outside the gene matches. The CDR3 covers 12 residues. The CDR3 DNA follows: TGCAGCGTTACCGACAGGGGTGGCGGCTACACCTTC. Amino acid sequence: CSVTDRGGGYTF. The full variable domain, in which reference TRBV29-1 and TRBJ1-2 provide the parts outside the CDR3, is SAVISQKPSRDICQRGTSLTIQCQVDSQVTMMFWYRQQPGQSLTLIATANQGSEATYESGFVIDKFPISRPNLTFSTLTVSNMSPEDSSIYLCSVTDRGGGYTFGSGTRLTVV.

The chain joins TRBV3-1 (or the pseudogene TRBV3-2) to TRBJ2-3; no clear D. The CDR3 consists of 15 residues. Germline values: CDR1 LGHDT, CDR2 YNNKEL (reference sequence). V was pared by 2 bases and J by 3 bases, with 12 bases between. The CDR3 loop reads CASSQPRSSTDTQYF. The CDR3 DNA is TGTGCCAGCAGCCAACCCCGGTCGAGTACAGATACGCAGTATTTT.

This sequence joins TRBV3-1 (or the pseudogene TRBV3-2) and TRBJ1-5; 10 nucleotides line up with TRBD1. V lost 4 bases, J lost 4 bases, and 4 bases stayed unmatched. The CDR3 contains 15 residues. CDR1 is LGHDT and CDR2 is YNNKEL in the germline V gene (reference sequence). CDR3 sequence reads: CASSLRTGGNQPQHF. CDR3 sequence (DNA): TGTGCCAGCAGCCTCCGGACAGGGGGGAATCAGCCCCAGCATTTT.

The rearrangement uses TRBV15 and TRBJ2-3; TRBD1 might be the D (5 bases). The CDR3 is 14 residues long. Trimming pared 1 base from V and 5 bases from J, leaving 10 bases between. CDR1 and CDR2 from the germline V gene are LNHNV and YYDKDF (reference sequence). The CDR3 region is CATSRVRAEDTQYF. The CDR3 nucleotides are TGTGCCACCAGCAGAGTCAGGGCCGAAGATACGCAGTATTTT.

The chain is built from TRBV6-1 and TRBJ1-1; D gene unclear. Trimming removed 2 bases at V and 7 bases at J, with 8 bases between. The germline V gene has CDR1 MNHNS and CDR2 SASEGT. This CDR3 region has 12 residues. CDR3 DNA: TGTGCCAGCAGTGAATGGAGGGATGAAGCTTTCTTT. It yields the protein CASSEWRDEAFF.